This T cell receptor (beta chain) was sequenced in a study of beta chain features in type 1 diabetes. What was sequenced were expressed TCRB transcripts, since all of the isolated RNA had been reverse transcribed. Profiling relied on immunoSEQ multiplex PCR, and the TCRdb table lists in-frame clones only, not all of them. In the table there are some 410,000 clones, roughly 10% of which are singletons. This clone was seen only a few times. Per germline, CDR1 MGHDK and CDR2 SYGVNS. Trimming stripped 2 bases from V and 3 bases from J, with 10 bases between. The CDR3 loop spans 14 amino acids. This chain joins TRBV25-1 and TRBJ1-1; D remains ambiguous. Sequencing was carried out using naive CD4+ T cells from blood. This TCR was recovered from a woman between 18 and 30 years old in good health. CDR3 coding DNA: TGTGCCAGCAGTGAACTCCGGAGGGACACTGAAGCTTTCTTT. Encoded protein: CASSELRRDTEAFF.